This T cell receptor (beta chain) was identified in a study of T-cell reconstitution after alpha-beta-depleted transplantation in children. Whole-study findings and limits: Recipient T cells and thymic progenitors that survived gave rise to the high TCRbeta diversity observed at day 60 in some patients. Several hundred expanded graft clones reportedly supplied alpha-beta T cells about two months after transplant. A year post-transplant, T-cell counts and diversity derived mostly from newly produced T cells.

This clonotype was counted ten times or more. What it recognizes is unknown. Preparation of the TCRbeta library was carried out with unique molecular identifiers. TCRdb fed the PCR reads into MiXCR, producing one record per CDR3 protein. Of 700,000 to 850,000 distinct CDR3 sequences in the sample, 15% to 20% were seen once. The clonotype comes from a male patient aged 10 to 17 who had a stem cell transplant for acute lymphoblastic leukemia, so the T cells may come from the graft donor. The sequencing here drew on PBMCs, mostly from graft donor cells, taken 360 days after TCRalphabeta/CD19-depleted stem cell transplant.

The DNA for the CDR3 is TGCGCCAGCAGCCCGCTGGGGGGGTTGAAGGATAATTCACCCCTCCACTTT. Translated, it gives CASSPLGGLKDNSPLHF. The chain links TRBV5-1 to TRBJ1-6; D possibly corresponds to TRBD1 (5 bases). CDR3 length equals 17 residues. Trimming shortened V by 4 bases and J by 5 bases, and 19 bases separated the two germline ends. Germline V gives CDR1 SGHRS, CDR2 YFSETQ.